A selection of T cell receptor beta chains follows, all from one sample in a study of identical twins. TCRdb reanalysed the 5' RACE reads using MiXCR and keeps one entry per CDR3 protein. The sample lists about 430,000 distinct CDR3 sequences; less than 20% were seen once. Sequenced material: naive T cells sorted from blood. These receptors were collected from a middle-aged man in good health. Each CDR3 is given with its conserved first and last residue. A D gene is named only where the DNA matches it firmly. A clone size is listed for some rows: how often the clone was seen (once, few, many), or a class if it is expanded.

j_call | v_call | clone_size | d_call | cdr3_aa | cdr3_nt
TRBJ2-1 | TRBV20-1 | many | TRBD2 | CSASRASGGFAYNEQFF | TGCAGTGCTAGTCGGGCTAGCGGTGGGTTCGCCTACAATGAGCAGTTCTTC
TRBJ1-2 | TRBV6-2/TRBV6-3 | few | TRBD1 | CASRATGGRYGYTF | TGTGCCAGCAGAGCGACAGGGGGTCGGTATGGCTACACCTTC
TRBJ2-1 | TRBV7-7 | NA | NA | CASSLFGIADYNEQFF | TGTGCCAGCAGCTTATTCGGGATAGCGGATTACAATGAGCAGTTCTTC
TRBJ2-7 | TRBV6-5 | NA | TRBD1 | CASSWDRASYEQYF | TGTGCCAGCAGTTGGGACAGGGCTTCCTACGAGCAGTACTTC
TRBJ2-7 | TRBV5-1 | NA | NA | CASSLTGTHRTYEQYF | TGCGCCAGCAGCTTAACCGGGACTCACCGAACCTACGAGCAGTACTTC
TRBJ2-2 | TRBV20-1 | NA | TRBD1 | CSARPGQGGTGELFF | TGCAGTGCTAGACCGGGACAGGGGGGAACCGGGGAGCTGTTTTTT
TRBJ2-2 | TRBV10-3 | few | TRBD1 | CAISETPGGQGNGELFF | TGTGCCATCAGTGAGACTCCCGGAGGACAGGGGAACGGGGAGCTGTTTTTT
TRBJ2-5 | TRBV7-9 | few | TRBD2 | CASSFSGGEKTQYF | TGTGCCAGCAGCTTCTCCGGGGGGGAAAAGACCCAGTACTTC
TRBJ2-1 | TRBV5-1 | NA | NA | CASRVGENRYNEQFF | TGCGCCAGCAGGGTGGGAGAGAACAGGTACAATGAGCAGTTCTTC
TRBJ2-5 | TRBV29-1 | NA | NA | CSVGTGLYETQYF | TGCAGCGTTGGCACAGGGCTGTACGAGACCCAGTACTTC
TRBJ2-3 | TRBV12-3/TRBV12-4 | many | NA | CASSRPRVLLTDTQYF | TGTGCCAGCAGTCGGCCCAGGGTCTTACTGACAGATACGCAGTATTTT
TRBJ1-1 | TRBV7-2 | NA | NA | CASSPIGAGFTEAFF | TGTGCCAGCAGCCCCATTGGGGCAGGGTTCACTGAAGCTTTCTTT
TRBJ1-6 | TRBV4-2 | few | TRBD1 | CASSQEGDSLNSPLHF | TGTGCCAGCAGCCAAGAGGGGGACAGCTTAAATTCACCCCTCCACTTT
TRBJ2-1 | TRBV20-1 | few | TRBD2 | CASPPGLAGSNEQFF | TGCGCCTCACCTCCAGGACTAGCGGGCTCCAATGAGCAGTTCTTC
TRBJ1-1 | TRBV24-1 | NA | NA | CATSDRQGGDTEAFF | TGTGCCACCAGTGATCGGCAGGGAGGGGATACTGAAGCTTTCTTT
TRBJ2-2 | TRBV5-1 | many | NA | CASTVTPNTGELFF | TGCGCCAGCACCGTGACACCGAACACCGGGGAGCTGTTTTTT
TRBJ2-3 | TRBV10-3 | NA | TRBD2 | CATAKLAGGDTDTQYF | TGTGCCACAGCGAAATTAGCGGGGGGGGATACAGATACGCAGTATTTT
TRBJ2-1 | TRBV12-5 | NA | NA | CASGLSYGGNEQFF | TGTGCTAGTGGTTTGTCTTACGGAGGCAATGAGCAGTTCTTC
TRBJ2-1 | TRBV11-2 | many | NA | CASSLGLLYEQFF | TGTGCCAGCAGCTTAGGACTCCTCTACGAGCAGTTCTTC
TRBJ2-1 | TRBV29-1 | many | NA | CSVARSESNEQFF | TGCAGCGTTGCGAGAAGTGAGTCCAATGAGCAGTTCTTC
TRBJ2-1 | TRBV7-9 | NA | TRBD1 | CASSFRGPWQFF | TGTGCCAGCAGCTTCAGGGGGCCGTGGCAGTTCTTC
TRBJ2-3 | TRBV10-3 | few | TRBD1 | CAIGTDVDTQYF | TGTGCCATTGGGACAGATGTGGATACGCAGTATTTT
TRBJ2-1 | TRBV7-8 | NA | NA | CASSLVIRSGDSYNEQFF | TGTGCCAGCAGCTTAGTCATCAGGAGCGGAGACTCCTACAATGAGCAGTTCTTC
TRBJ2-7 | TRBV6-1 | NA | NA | CASSETTPYEQYF | TGTGCCAGCAGTGAAACCACCCCCTACGAGCAGTACTTC
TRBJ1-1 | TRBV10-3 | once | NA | CAISDQTAQGAFF | TGTGCCATCAGTGACCAGACAGCCCAGGGAGCTTTCTTT
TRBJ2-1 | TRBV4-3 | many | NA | CASSQDSARYNEQFF | TGCGCCAGCAGCCAAGATAGCGCTAGGTACAATGAGCAGTTCTTC
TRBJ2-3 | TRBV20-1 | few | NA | CSARVGFPSGSTDTQYF | TGCAGTGCTAGAGTGGGGTTCCCAAGCGGAAGCACAGATACGCAGTATTTT
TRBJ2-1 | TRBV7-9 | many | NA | CASSFPGQGAPGQFF | TGTGCCAGCAGCTTTCCGGGACAAGGGGCCCCTGGGCAGTTCTTC
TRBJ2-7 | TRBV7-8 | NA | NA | CASSSSTGYEQYF | TGTGCCAGCAGCTCATCGACAGGATACGAGCAGTACTTC
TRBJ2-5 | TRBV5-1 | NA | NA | CASSQSQRTQYF | TGCGCCAGCAGCCAATCCCAGAGGACCCAGTACTTC
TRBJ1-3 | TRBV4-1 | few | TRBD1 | CASSPQGLFGNTIYF | TGCGCCAGCAGCCCACAGGGGCTTTTTGGAAACACCATATATTTT
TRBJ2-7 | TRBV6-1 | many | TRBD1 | CASRRGTGTYEQYF | TGTGCCAGCAGAAGGGGGACAGGGACCTACGAGCAGTACTTC
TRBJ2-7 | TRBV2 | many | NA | CASSVSGGSTYEQYF | TGTGCCAGCAGTGTAAGTGGTGGGAGTACCTACGAGCAGTACTTC
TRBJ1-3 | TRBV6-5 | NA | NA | CASSYGASSSGNTIYF | TGTGCCAGCAGTTATGGGGCGTCCTCCTCTGGAAACACCATATATTTT
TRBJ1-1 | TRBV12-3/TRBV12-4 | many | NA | CASSLLNTEAFF | TGTGCCAGCAGTTTATTGAACACTGAAGCTTTCTTT
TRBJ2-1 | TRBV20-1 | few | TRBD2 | CSASGTSGRSVLINEQFF | TGCAGTGCTTCCGGGACTAGCGGGAGAAGCGTCTTGATCAATGAGCAGTTCTTC
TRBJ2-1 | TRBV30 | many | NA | CAWISLADAMNHYEQFF | TGTGCCTGGATCAGTCTGGCCGACGCAATGAATCATTATGAGCAGTTCTTC
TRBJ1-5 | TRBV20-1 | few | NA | CSARVGPGPINQPQHF | TGCAGTGCTAGAGTGGGACCGGGACCCATCAATCAGCCCCAGCATTTT